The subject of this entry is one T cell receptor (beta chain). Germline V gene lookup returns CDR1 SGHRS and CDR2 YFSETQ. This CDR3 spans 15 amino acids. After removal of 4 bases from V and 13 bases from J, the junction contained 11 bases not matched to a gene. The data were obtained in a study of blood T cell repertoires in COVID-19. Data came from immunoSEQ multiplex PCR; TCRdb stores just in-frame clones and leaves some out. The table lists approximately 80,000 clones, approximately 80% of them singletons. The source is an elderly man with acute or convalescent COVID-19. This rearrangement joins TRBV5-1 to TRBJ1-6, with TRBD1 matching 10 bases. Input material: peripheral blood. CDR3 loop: CASSRDRGTSGPLHF. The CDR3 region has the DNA TGCGCCAGCAGCCGGGACAGGGGTACCTCAGGGCCCCTCCACTTT.